This TCR beta chain emerged from a study of blood T cell repertoires in COVID-19. Study-level background: Collection of acute and convalescent COVID-19 samples took place in the United States, Italy and Spain. The analysed material was cDNA or gDNA that came from T cells, B-cell-depleted T cells, or PBMCs.

Per germline, CDR1 MGHRA and CDR2 YSYEKL. The CDR3 has 20 amino acids. J was trimmed by 2 bases and V by 0 bases; bases with no gene match: 15. In the study's own analysis: Estimated nucleated cell counts came from reference gene primer amplification. Sequencing used immunoSEQ multiplex PCR; TCRdb keeps in-frame clones, though not all of them. That table furnishes V, J and clone size, whereas the DNA furnished D and trimming. The data contain over 600,000 clones, over 80% of them seen just once; the ten biggest clones take up under 0.3%. The TCR comes from a woman between 18 and 29 years old with acute or convalescent COVID-19. Sequenced sample: peripheral blood. The chain employs TRBV4-1 and TRBJ1-3; TRBD1 matches 8 bases. CDR3 sequence: CASSQDGVSLDRGTGNTIYF. CDR3 bases: TGCGCCAGCAGCCAAGATGGAGTAAGTTTAGACAGGGGTACTGGAAACACCATATATTTT.